Listed below are T cell receptor beta chains from one sample, sequenced in a study of cytomegalovirus exposure and HLA in healthy donors. Profiled with immunoSEQ multiplex PCR; TCRdb holds only in-frame clones, not every one. Of approximately 210,000 clones listed, around 76% are singletons. Specimen: PBMCs. All receptors come from a man aged 40-49 years in good health and CMV-seropositive. The CDR3 runs from the conserved cysteine through the conserved F or W. Fields, in order: D gene, CDR3 length, clone size, V gene, J gene, CDR3 DNA, CDR3 protein. D genes are given only for firm matches. Expanded clones are given a class, and other clones once, few, many or no size at all.

TRBD1	15	.	TRBV30	TRBJ1-3	TGTGCCTGGAGTCAGGGACAGGGGGCTGGAAACACCATATATTTT	CAWSQGQGAGNTIYF
.	15	.	TRBV4-1	TRBJ1-4	TGCGCCAGCAGCCAATCTGACAGAACTAATGAAAAACTGTTTTTT	CASSQSDRTNEKLFF
.	13	.	TRBV2	TRBJ1-1	TGTGCCAGCAGTGTAGGAGAGAACACTGAAGCTTTCTTT	CASSVGENTEAFF
.	16	.	TRBV7-8	TRBJ2-3	TGTGCCAGCAGCTTCGTGGGAGGAAGGAGCACAGATACGCAGTATTTT	CASSFVGGRSTDTQYF
.	15	few	TRBV19	TRBJ1-1	TGTGCCAGTACCCGTGTATGGGCTCCCAACACTGAAGCTTTCTTT	CASTRVWAPNTEAFF
.	15	once	TRBV5-1	TRBJ1-1	TGCGCCAGCAGCTTGGAACGGACAGTAGGGGCTGAAGCTTTCTTT	CASSLERTVGAEAFF
.	16	.	TRBV5-1	TRBJ1-1	TGCGCCAGCAGCTTTAAAGAATCCTTGACAGAATTTGAAGCTTTCTTT	CASSFKESLTEFEAFF
TRBD1	16	few	TRBV5-1	TRBJ2-7	TGCGCCAGCAGCTTGGCCTCGGGACAGCTCACCTACGAGCAGTACTTC	CASSLASGQLTYEQYF
.	14	.	TRBV5-1	TRBJ2-3	TGCGCCAGCAGCCCAAAAGCTAGCACAGATACGCAGTATTTT	CASSPKASTDTQYF
.	14	.	TRBV7-9	TRBJ2-7	TGTGCCAGCAGCGATAGCCAGCTGGTCTACGAGCAGTACTTC	CASSDSQLVYEQYF
.	15	.	TRBV25-1	TRBJ1-5	TGTGCCAGCAGTGATACCAGGGCGGGCAATCAGCCCCAGCATTTT	CASSDTRAGNQPQHF
TRBD2	16	.	TRBV7-3	TRBJ2-3	TGTGCCAGCAGCACTCTGGCGGGAGCTAGCACAGATACGCAGTATTTT	CASSTLAGASTDTQYF
TRBD2	14	.	TRBV10-2	TRBJ2-3	TGCGCCAGCAGTGGGACTAGAAGCACAGATACGCAGTATTTT	CASSGTRSTDTQYF
.	14	.	TRBV5-6	TRBJ1-1	TGTGCCAGCAGCTTGGCAGGGGTTCTACCTGGAGCTTTCTTT	CASSLAGVLPGAFF
.	14	.	TRBV5-1	TRBJ2-7	TGCGCCAGCAGCTTGGTGGCAGGGTCCTACGAGCAGTACTTC	CASSLVAGSYEQYF
TRBD2	16	.	TRBV11-2	TRBJ2-3	TGTGCCAGCAGCCCCCGACTAGCGGGAGATTCAGATACGCAGTATTTT	CASSPRLAGDSDTQYF
TRBD1	16	.	TRBV11-2	TRBJ1-3	TGTGCCAGCAGCGGACAGGGAGCTATCTCTGGAAACACCATATATTTT	CASSGQGAISGNTIYF
TRBD1	14	few	TRBV14	TRBJ1-2	TGTGCCAGCAGCCTCGGGACAGAAACATGGCGCTACACCTTC	CASSLGTETWRYTF
.	16	once	TRBV27	TRBJ2-3	TGTGCCAGCGCAGGCCATCTCGGCGGGAGCACAGATACGCAGTATTTT	CASAGHLGGSTDTQYF
.	16	.	TRBV21-1	TRBJ1-4	TGTGCCAGCAGCAAAGTGACCAGGGACACAAAGGAAAAACTGTTTTTT	CASSKVTRDTKEKLFF
.	11	.	TRBV6-1	TRBJ1-4	TGTGCCAGCAGTGAAGGCCTTTATAGTTTTTTT	CASSEGLYSFF
.	12	.	TRBV7-9	TRBJ2-7	TGTGCCAGCAGCTTCGGACAGCGCGAGCAGTACTTC	CASSFGQREQYF
TRBD1	13	once	TRBV4-1	TRBJ2-7	TGCGCCAGCAGCCTCGACAGGGGGTACGAGCAGTACTTC	CASSLDRGYEQYF
TRBD2	17	.	TRBV19	TRBJ2-3	TGTGCCAGTAGTTGGGGACTAGCGGGGACAAGCACAGATACGCAGTATTTT	CASSWGLAGTSTDTQYF
TRBD2	14	.	TRBV5-8	TRBJ2-1	TGTGCCAGCGGGCTAGCGGGAGTAAGTAATGAGCAGTTCTTC	CASGLAGVSNEQFF
TRBD2	16	.	TRBV7-9	TRBJ2-2	TGTGCCAGCAGCCCAGGGGGACTAGCCGCCACCGGGGAGCTGTTTTTT	CASSPGGLAATGELFF
TRBD1	15	.	TRBV7-9	TRBJ1-4	TGTGCCAGCAGCTTGGCGAACAGGGGCGTTGAAAAACTGTTTTTT	CASSLANRGVEKLFF
TRBD2	14	once	TRBV27	TRBJ2-1	TGTGCCAGCAGTTGGAGCGGGAGCGTCAATGAGCAGTTCTTC	CASSWSGSVNEQFF
TRBD2	14	.	TRBV6-5	TRBJ2-5	TGTGCCAGCAGAGTAGCGGGAGGGCCGGGGACCCAGTACTTC	CASRVAGGPGTQYF
TRBD1	14	.	TRBV9	TRBJ2-3	TGTGCCAGCAGCGGCGGGACAGGGGGGCTTACGCAGTATTTT	CASSGGTGGLTQYF
.	16	.	TRBV18	TRBJ2-1	TGTGCCAGCTCACCACCGGCCAGCGGATCCTACAATGAGCAGTTCTTC	CASSPPASGSYNEQFF
.	14	.	TRBV27	TRBJ1-1	TGTGCCAGCAGTTTATGGGGGGTTAACACTGAAGCTTTCTTT	CASSLWGVNTEAFF
TRBD2	17	.	TRBV7-7	TRBJ2-2	TGTGCTAGCAGCCCAGGCCAGCGGGAGGGAGGCACCGGGGAGCTGTTTTTT	CASSPGQREGGTGELFF
TRBD2	14	.	TRBV25-1	TRBJ2-1	TGTGCCAGCAGTTCCCGACTAGCGGCCAATGAGCAGTTCTTC	CASSSRLAANEQFF
.	16	.	TRBV27	TRBJ2-2	TGTGCCAGCAGTTTCTCCCGGCCGGGAGAGGGTGGGGAGCTGTTTTTT	CASSFSRPGEGGELFF
TRBD2	14	.	TRBV6-6	TRBJ2-1	TGTGCCAGCGTGACTAGCGGGGCCTACAATGAGCAGTTCTTC	CASVTSGAYNEQFF
.	13	few	TRBV28	TRBJ2-7	TGTGCCAGCAGTTGGGCAGATACGTACGAGCAGTACTTC	CASSWADTYEQYF
TRBD1	14	.	TRBV5-5	TRBJ1-2	TGTGCCAGCAGCTTAGGACAGGGATCCGGTGGCTACACCTTC	CASSLGQGSGGYTF
.	13	.	TRBV10-3	TRBJ1-1	TGTGCCATTAGTGAAGGAGATGGCACTGAAGCTTTCTTT	CAISEGDGTEAFF
.	15	.	TRBV9	TRBJ2-1	TGTGCCAGCAGCGTAGGGGGCCCCGACTGGCATGAGCAGTTCTTC	CASSVGGPDWHEQFF
.	14	.	TRBV5-1	TRBJ2-1	TGCGCCAGCAGTCCCGCAGCGCCCCCCAATGAGCAGTTCTTC	CASSPAAPPNEQFF
TRBD2	15	once	TRBV19	TRBJ2-1	TGTGCCAGTAGTTTACTAGCGGCTACCTACAATGAGCAGTTCTTC	CASSLLAATYNEQFF
.	14	.	TRBV29-1	TRBJ1-2	TGCAGCGTGGCCGACAATTTGTTTCTTGATGGCTACACCTTC	CSVADNLFLDGYTF
TRBD1	15	.	TRBV28	TRBJ2-2	TGTGCCAGCCAACTGACAGGGGGCGGAACCGGGGAGCTGTTTTTT	CASQLTGGGTGELFF
.	14	.	TRBV5-6	TRBJ1-1	TGTGCCAGCAGCTTGTACGCGGTGAACACTGAAGCTTTCTTT	CASSLYAVNTEAFF
TRBD2	16	.	TRBV18	TRBJ2-1	TGTGCCAGCTCACCTTTTACACTAGCGGGAGAGGTTGAGCAGTTCTTC	CASSPFTLAGEVEQFF
TRBD1	15	.	TRBV7-9	TRBJ1-3	TGTGCCAGCAGCGTAACAGGGGCACCTGGAAACACCATATATTTT	CASSVTGAPGNTIYF
.	15	.	TRBV15	TRBJ1-5	TGTGCCACCAGCAGATCGGCTACCGGAGGTCAGCCCCAGCATTTT	CATSRSATGGQPQHF